This T cell receptor beta chain was recovered during a study of T-cell memory formation after mild COVID-19. As regards this clonotype: As yet, its antigen is unknown.

General observations from the study: There was a balanced CD4/CD8 profile in clones contracting day 15 to 85, and later expanders leaned CD4+. Certain responding clones were present in pre-infection memory, suggesting participation of cross-reactive memory.

TCRdb recomputed calls from the 5' RACE reads with MiXCR, one row per CDR3 protein. The sample consists of hundreds of thousands of distinct CDR3 sequences, more than 15% of them appearing once. The material sequenced was PBMCs or a T cell subset sorted from them (not recorded which). The receptor comes from a man younger than 35 who had mild COVID-19 (a few samples of this study predate the infection). Cell type and time point are not known.

The CDR3 here is CASSLPGNEQFF. Here the CDR3 DNA reads TGCGCCAGCAGCCTCCCGGGCAATGAGCAGTTCTTC. This chain connects TRBV5-1 to TRBJ2-1; no reliable D call. The CDR3 is 12 amino acids. Trimming shortened V by 4 bases and J by 6 bases, and 8 bases separated the two germline ends. In germline, CDR1 is SGHRS, CDR2 YFSETQ.